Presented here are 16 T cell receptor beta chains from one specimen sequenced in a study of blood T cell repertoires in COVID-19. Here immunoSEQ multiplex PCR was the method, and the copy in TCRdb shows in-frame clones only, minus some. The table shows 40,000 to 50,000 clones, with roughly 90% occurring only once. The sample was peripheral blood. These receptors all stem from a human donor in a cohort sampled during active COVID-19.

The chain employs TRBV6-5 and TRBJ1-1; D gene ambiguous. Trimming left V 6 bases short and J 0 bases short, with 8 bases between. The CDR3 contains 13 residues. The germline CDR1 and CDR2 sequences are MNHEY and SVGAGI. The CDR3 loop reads CASRAQVNTEAFF. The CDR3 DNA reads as TGTGCCAGCAGGGCTCAGGTGAACACTGAAGCTTTCTTT.

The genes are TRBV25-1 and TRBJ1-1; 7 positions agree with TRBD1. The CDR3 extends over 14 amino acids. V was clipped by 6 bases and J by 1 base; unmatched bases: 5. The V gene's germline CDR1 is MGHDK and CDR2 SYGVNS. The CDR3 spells CASSRDSRNTEAFF. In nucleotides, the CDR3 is TGTGCCAGCAGCCGGGACAGTCGGAACACTGAAGCTTTCTTT.

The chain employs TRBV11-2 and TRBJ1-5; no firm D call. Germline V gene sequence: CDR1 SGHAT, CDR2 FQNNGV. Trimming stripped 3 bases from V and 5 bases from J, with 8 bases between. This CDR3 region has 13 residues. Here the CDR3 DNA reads TGTGCCAGCAGCTTGCAGATCTATCAGCCCCAGCATTTT. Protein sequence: CASSLQIYQPQHF.

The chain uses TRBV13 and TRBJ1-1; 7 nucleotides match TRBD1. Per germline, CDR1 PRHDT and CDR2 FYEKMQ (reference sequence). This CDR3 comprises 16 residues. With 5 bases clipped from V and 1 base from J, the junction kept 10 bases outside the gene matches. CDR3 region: CASSLETRGTNTEAFF. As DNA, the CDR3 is TGTGCCAGCAGCCTAGAAACCAGGGGGACGAACACTGAAGCTTTCTTT.

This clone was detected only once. CDR3 region: CSVRLEWNTEAFF. The CDR3 region has the DNA TGCAGCGTCCGCTTAGAGTGGAACACTGAAGCTTTCTTT. The chain combines TRBV29-1 with TRBJ1-1; D gene ambiguous. Trimming shortened V by 6 bases and J by 1 base, and 12 bases separated the two germline ends. The CDR3 is 13 residues long. Germline lookup yields CDR1 SQVTM and CDR2 ANQGSEA.

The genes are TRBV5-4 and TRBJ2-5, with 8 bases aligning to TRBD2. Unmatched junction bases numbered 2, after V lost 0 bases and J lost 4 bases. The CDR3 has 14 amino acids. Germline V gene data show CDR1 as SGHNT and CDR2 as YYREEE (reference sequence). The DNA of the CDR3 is TGTGCCAGCAGCTTGGCCGGGGGGGTAGAGACCCAGTACTTC. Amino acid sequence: CASSLAGGVETQYF.

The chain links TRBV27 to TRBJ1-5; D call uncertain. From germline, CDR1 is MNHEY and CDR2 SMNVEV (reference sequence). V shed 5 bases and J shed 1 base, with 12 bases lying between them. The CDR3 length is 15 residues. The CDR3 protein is CASSMAGGSNQPQHF. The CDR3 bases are TGTGCCAGCAGTATGGCGGGAGGGAGCAATCAGCCCCAGCATTTT.

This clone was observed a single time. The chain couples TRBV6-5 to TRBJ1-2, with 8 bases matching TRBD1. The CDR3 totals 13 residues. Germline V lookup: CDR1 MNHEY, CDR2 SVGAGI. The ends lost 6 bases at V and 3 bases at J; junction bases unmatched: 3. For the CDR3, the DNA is TGTGCCAGCAGGCCACAGGGGGACTATGGCTACACCTTC. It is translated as CASRPQGDYGYTF.

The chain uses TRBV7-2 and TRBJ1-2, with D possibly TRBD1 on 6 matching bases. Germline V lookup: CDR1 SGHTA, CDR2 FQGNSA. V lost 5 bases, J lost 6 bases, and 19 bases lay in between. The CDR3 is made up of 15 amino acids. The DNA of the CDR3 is TGTGCCAGCAGCCTCCCACGACAGGACAGAAATGGCTACACCTTC. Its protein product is CASSLPRQDRNGYTF.

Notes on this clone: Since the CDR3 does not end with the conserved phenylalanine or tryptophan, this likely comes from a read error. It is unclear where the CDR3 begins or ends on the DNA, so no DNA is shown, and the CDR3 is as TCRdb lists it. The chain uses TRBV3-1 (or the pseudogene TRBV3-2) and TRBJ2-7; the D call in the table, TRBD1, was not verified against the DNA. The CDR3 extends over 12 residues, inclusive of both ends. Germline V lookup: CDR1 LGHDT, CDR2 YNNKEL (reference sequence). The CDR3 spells CASNRGTRRLPN.

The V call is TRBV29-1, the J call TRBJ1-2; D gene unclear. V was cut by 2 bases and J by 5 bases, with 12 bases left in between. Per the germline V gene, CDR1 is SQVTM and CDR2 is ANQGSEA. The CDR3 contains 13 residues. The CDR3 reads CSVEPGFGYGYTF. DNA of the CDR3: TGCAGCGTTGAACCCGGGTTTGGATATGGCTACACCTTC. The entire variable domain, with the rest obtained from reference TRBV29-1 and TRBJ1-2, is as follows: SAVISQKPSRDICQRGTSLTIQCQVDSQVTMMFWYRQQPGQSLTLIATANQGSEATYESGFVIDKFPISRPNLTFSTLTVSNMSPEDSSIYLCSVEPGFGYGYTFGSGTRLTVV.

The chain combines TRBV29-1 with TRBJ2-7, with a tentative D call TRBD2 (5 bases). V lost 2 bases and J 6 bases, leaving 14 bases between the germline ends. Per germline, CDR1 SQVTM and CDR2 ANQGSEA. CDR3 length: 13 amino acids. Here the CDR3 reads CSVETLRVGEQYF. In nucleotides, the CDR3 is TGCAGCGTTGAAACCCTGCGGGTTGGCGAGCAGTACTTC.

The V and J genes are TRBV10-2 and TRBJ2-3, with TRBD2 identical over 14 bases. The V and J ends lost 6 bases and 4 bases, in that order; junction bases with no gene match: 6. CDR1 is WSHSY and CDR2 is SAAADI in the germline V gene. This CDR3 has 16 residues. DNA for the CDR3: TGCGCCAGCAGGAGACTAGCGGGGGGGATGGCAGATACGCAGTATTTT. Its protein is CASRRLAGGMADTQYF.

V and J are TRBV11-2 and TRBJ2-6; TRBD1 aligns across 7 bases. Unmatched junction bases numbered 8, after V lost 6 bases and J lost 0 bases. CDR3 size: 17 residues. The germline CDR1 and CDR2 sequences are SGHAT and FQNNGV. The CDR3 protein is CASSYRGTSSGANVLTF. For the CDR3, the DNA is TGTGCCAGCAGTTACAGGGGTACTAGCTCTGGGGCCAACGTCCTGACTTTC.

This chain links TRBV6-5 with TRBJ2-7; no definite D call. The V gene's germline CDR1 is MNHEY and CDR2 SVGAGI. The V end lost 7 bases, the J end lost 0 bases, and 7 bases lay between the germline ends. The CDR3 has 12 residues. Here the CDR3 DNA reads TGTGCCAGCAAGGAGAGCTCCTACGAGCAGTACTTC. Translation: CASKESSYEQYF.

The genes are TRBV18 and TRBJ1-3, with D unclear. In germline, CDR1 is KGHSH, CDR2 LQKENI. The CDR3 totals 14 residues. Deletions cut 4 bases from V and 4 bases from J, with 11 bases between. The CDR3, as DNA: TGTGCCAGCTCACAAGAGATGAGGGGAAACACCATATATTTT. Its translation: CASSQEMRGNTIYF.